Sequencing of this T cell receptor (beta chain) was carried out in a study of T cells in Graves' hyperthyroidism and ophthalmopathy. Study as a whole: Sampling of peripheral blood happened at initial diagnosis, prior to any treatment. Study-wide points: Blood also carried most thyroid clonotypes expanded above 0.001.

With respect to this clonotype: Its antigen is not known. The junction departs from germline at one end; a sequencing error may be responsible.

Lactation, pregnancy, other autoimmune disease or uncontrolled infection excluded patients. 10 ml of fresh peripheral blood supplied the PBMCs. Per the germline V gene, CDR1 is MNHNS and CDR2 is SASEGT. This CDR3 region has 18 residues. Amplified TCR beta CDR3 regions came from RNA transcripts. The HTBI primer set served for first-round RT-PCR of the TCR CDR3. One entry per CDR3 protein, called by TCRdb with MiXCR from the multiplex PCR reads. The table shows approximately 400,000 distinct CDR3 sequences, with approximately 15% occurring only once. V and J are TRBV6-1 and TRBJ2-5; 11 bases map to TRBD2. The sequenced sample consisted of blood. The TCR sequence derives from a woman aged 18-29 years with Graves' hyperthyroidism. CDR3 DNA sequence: TGTGCCAGCAGTGAAGCGGCCTTTAGCGGGGGGGCACAGGGGACCCAGTGCTTC. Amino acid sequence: CASSEAAFSGGAQGTQCF.